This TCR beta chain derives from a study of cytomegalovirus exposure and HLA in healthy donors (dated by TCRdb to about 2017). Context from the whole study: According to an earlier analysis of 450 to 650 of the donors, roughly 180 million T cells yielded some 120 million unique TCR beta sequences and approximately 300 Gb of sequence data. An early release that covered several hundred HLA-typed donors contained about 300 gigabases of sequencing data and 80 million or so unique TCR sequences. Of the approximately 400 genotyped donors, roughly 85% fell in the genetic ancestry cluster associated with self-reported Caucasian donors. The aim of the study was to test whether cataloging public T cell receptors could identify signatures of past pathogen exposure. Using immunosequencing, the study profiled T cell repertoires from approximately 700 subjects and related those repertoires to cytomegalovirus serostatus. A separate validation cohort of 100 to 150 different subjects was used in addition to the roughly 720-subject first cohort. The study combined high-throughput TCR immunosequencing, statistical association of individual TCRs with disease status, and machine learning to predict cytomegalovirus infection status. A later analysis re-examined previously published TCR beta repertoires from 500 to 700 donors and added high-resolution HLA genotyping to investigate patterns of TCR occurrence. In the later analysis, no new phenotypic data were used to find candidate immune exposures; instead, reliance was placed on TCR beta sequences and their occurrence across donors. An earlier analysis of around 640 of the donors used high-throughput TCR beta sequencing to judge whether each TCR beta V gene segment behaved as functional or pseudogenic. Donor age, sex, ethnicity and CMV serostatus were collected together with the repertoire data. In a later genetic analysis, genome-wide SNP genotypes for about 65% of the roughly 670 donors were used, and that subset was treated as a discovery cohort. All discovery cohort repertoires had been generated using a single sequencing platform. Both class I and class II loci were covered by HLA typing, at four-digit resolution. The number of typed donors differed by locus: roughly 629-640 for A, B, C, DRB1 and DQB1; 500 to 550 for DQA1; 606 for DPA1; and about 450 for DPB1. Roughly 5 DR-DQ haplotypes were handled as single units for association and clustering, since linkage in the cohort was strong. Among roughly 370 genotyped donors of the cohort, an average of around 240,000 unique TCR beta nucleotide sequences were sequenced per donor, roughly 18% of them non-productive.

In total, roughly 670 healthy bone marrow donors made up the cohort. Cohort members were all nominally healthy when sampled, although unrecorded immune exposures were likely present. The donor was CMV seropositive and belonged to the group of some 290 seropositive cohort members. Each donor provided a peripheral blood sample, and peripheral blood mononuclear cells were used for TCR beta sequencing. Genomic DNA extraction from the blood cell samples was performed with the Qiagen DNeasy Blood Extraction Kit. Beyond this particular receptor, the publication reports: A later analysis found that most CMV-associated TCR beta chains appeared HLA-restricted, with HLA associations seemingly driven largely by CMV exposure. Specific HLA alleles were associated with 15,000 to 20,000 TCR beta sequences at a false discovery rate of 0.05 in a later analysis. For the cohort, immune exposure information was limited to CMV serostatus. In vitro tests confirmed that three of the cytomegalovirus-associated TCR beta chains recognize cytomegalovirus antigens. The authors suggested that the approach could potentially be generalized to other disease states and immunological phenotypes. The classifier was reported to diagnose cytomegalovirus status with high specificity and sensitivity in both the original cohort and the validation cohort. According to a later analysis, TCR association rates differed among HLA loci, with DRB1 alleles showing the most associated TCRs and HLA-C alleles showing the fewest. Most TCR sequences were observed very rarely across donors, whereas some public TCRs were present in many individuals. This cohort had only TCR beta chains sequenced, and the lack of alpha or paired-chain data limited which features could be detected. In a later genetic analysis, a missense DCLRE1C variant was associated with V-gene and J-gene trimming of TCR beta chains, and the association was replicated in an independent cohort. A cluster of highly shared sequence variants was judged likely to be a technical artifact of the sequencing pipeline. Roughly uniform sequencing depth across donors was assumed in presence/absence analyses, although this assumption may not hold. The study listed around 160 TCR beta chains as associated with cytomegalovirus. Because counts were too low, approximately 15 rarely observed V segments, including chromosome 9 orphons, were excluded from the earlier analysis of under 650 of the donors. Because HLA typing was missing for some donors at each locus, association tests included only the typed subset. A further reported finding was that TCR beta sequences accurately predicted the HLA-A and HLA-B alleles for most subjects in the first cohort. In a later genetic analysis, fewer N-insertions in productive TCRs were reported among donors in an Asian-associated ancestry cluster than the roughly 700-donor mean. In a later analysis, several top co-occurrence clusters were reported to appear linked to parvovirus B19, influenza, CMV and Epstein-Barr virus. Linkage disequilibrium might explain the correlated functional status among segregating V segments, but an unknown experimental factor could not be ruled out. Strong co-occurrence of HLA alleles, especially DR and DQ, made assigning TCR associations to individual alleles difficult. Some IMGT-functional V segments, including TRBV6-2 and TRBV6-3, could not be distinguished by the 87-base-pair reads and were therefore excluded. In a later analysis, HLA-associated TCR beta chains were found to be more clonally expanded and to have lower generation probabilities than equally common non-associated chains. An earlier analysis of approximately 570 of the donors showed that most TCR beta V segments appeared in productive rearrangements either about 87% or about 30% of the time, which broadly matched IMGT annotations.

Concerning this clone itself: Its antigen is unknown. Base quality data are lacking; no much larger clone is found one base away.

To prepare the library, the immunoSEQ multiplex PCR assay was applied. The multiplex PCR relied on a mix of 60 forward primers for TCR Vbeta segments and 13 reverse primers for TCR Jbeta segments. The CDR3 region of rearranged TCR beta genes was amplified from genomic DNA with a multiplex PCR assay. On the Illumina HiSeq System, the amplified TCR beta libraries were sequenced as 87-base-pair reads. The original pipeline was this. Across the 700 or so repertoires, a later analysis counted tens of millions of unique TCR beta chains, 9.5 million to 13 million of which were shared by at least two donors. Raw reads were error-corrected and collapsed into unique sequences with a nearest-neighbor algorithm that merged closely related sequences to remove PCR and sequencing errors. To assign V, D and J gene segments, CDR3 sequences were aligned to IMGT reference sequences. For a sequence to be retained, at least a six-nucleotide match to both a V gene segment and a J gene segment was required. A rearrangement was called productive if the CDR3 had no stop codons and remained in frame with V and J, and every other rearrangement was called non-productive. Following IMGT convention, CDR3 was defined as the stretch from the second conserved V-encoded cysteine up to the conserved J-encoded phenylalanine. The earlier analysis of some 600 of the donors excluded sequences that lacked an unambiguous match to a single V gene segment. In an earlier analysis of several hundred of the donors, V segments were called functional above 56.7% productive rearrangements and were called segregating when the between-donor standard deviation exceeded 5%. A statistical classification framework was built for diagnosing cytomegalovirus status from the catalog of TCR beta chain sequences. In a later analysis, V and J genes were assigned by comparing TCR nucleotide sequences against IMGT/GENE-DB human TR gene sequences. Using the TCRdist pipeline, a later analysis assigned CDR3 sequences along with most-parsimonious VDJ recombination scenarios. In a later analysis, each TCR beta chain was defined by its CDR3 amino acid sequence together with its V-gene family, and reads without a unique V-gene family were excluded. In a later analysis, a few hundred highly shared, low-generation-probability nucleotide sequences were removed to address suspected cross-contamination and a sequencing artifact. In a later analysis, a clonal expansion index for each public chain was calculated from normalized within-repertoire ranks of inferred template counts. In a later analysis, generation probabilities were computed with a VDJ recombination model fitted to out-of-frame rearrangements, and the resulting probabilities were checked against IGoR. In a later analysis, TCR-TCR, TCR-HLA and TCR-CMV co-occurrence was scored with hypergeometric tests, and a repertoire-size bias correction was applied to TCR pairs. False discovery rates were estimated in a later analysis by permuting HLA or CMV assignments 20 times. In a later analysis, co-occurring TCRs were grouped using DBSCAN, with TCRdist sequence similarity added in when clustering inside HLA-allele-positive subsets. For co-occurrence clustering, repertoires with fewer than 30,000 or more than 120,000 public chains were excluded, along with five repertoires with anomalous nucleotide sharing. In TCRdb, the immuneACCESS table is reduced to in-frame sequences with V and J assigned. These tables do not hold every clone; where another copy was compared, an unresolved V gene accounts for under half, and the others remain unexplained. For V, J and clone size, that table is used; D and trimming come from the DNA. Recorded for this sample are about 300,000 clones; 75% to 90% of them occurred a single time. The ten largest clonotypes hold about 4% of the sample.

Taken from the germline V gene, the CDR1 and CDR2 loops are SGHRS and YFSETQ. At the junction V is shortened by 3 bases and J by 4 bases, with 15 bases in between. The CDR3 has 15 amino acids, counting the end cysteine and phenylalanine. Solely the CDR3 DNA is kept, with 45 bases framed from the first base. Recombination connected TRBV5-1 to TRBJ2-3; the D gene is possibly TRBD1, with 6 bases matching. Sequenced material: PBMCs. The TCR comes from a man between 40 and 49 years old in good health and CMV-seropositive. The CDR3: CASSSQTTGSDTQYF. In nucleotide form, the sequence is TGCGCCAGCAGCTCTCAGACCACAGGGTCAGATACGCAGTATTTT. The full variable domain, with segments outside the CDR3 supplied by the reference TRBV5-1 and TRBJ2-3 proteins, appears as KAGVTQTPRYLIKTRGQQVTLSCSPISGHRSVSWYQQTPGQGLQFLFEYFSETQRNKGNFPGRFSGRQFSNSRSEMNVSTLELGDSALYLCASSSQTTGSDTQYFGPGTRLTVL.